Below are 31 T cell receptor beta chains sequenced from a single sample in a study of blood T cell repertoires in COVID-19. Assay: immunoSEQ multiplex PCR; the TCRdb copy retains only in-frame clones and omits some. In the table there are 72,000 or so clones, 90% of which are singletons. Sample: peripheral blood. Every receptor here comes from a woman aged 80 or over with acute or convalescent COVID-19.

This clone was detected once. The chain recombines TRBV2 with TRBJ2-2, with TRBD2 matching 8 bases. Per the germline V gene, CDR1 is SNHLY and CDR2 is FYNNEI. The V and J ends lost 4 bases and 4 bases, in that order; junction bases with no gene match: 8. The CDR3 totals 16 residues. The CDR3 sequence is CASSGGGTRSTGELFF. The CDR3 coding sequence is TGTGCCAGCAGTGGGGGGGGGACTAGGAGCACCGGGGAGCTGTTTTTT.

The V and J genes are TRBV9 and TRBJ1-2; unclear D gene. Germline assignment: CDR1 SGDLS and CDR2 YYNGEE. The germline V and J ends were trimmed by 3 bases and 12 bases, with 12 bases remaining between them. CDR3 length: 11 residues. CDR3 in DNA: TGTGCCAGCAGCGCCACCGGCGGCCACACCTTC. Translated, it gives CASSATGGHTF. Variable domain in full (rest from reference TRBV9 and TRBJ1-2): DSGVTQTPKHLITATGQRVTLRCSPRSGDLSVYWYQQSLDQGLQFLIQYYNGEERAKGNILERFSAQQFPDLHSELNLSSLELGDSALYFCASSATGGHTFGSGTRLTVV.

The chain uses TRBV2 and TRBJ2-7; D is possibly TRBD2 (5 bases). This CDR3 region has 12 residues. CDR1 and CDR2 from the germline V gene are SNHLY and FYNNEI. The V end was cut by 5 bases, the J end by 4 bases, with 9 bases between. CDR3 amino acids: CASSPWEYEQYF. CDR3 coding DNA: TGTGCCAGCAGTCCCTGGGAGTACGAGCAGTACTTC. The full variable domain, in which reference TRBV2 and TRBJ2-7 provide the parts outside the CDR3, is EPEVTQTPSHQVTQMGQEVILRCVPISNHLYFYWYRQILGQKVEFLVSFYNNEISEKSEIFDDQFSVERPDGSNFTLKIRSTKLEDSAMYFCASSPWEYEQYFGPGTRLTVT.

The chain joins TRBV5-5 to TRBJ2-2, with a tentative D call TRBD1 (5 bases). CDR1 is SGHKS and CDR2 is YYEKEE in the germline V gene (reference sequence). This CDR3 comprises 16 residues. Trimming removed 3 bases from V and 3 bases from J, with 15 bases in between. The CDR3: CASSWGVGRDTGELFF. In DNA form, the CDR3 reads TGTGCCAGCAGCTGGGGTGTCGGCAGGGACACCGGGGAGCTGTTTTTT.

The V and J genes are TRBV7-3 and TRBJ2-1, with D unclear. This CDR3 has 14 residues. Looked up from germline, CDR1 is SGHTA and CDR2 is FQGTGA. V gave up 5 bases and J gave up 2 bases, with 10 bases separating them. CDR3 DNA sequence: TGTGCCAGCAGCCCCGGAGTGGCCTACAATGAGCAGTTCTTC. This encodes CASSPGVAYNEQFF.

The DNA of the CDR3 is TGTGCCAGCAGGTCGACAGGGAACTATGGCTACACCTTC. Translating it yields CASRSTGNYGYTF. This rearrangement joins TRBV6-5 to TRBJ1-2; 7 bases are shared with TRBD1. V shed 6 bases and J 2 bases; nucleotides not matched to a gene: 3. The CDR3 spans 13 residues. The V gene's germline CDR1 is MNHEY and CDR2 SVGAGI.

The chain couples TRBV27 to TRBJ1-1, with D unresolved. Germline V gene lookup returns CDR1 MNHEY and CDR2 SMNVEV (reference sequence). The CDR3 covers 14 residues. With 0 bases removed from V and 6 bases from J, the gap between germline ends came to 11 bases. The CDR3 reads CASSLSPAGPEAFF. CDR3 sequence (DNA): TGTGCCAGCAGTTTATCCCCAGCGGGCCCTGAAGCTTTCTTT.

This chain connects TRBV19 to TRBJ1-5; 9 bases fit TRBD1. With V trimmed by 10 bases and J by 2 bases, 9 bases remained unmatched. The CDR3 runs 15 residues. CDR1 and CDR2 from the germline V gene are LNHDA and SQIVND (reference sequence). In DNA, the CDR3 is TGTGCCATAGGACAGGGGCGACAGGGCAATCAGCCCCAGCATTTT. This sequence encodes CAIGQGRQGNQPQHF.

The chain employs TRBV28 and TRBJ1-2, with unresolved D. The CDR3 length is 13 residues. V lost 10 bases to trimming and J lost 3 bases, with 15 bases between them. Germline V gives CDR1 MDHEN, CDR2 SYDVKM. The chain's CDR3 is CAIGKGSYYGYTF. The CDR3 nucleotides read TGTGCCATCGGTAAAGGGAGCTACTATGGCTACACCTTC.

This chain uses TRBV3-1 (or the pseudogene TRBV3-2) with TRBJ2-1, with 12 bases that match TRBD2. V shed 1 base, J shed 7 bases, and the junction held 5 bases outside the gene matches. The CDR3 length is 16 residues. The germline V gene has CDR1 LGHDT and CDR2 YNNKEL (reference sequence). CDR3 bases: TGTGCCAGCAGCCAAGTCCGGACTAGCGGGAAGAATGAGCAGTTCTTC. As protein: CASSQVRTSGKNEQFF.

The chain couples TRBV19 to TRBJ2-1, with a possible D match to TRBD2 (6 bases). Germline CDR1 LNHDA, CDR2 SQIVND (reference sequence). V lost 5 bases, J lost 8 bases, and 13 bases lay in between. The CDR3 is 13 amino acids. The CDR3 sequence: CASSRGILDEQFF. CDR3 DNA: TGTGCCAGTAGTCGGGGGATTTTGGATGAGCAGTTCTTC.

Here the CDR3 reads CASSRVGNQPQHF. CDR3 coding DNA: TGTGCCAGCAGTCGGGTTGGCAATCAGCCCCAGCATTTT. The rearrangement links TRBV6-5 to TRBJ1-5, with D unresolved. V lost 5 bases to trimming and J lost 2 bases, with 7 bases between them. This CDR3 has 13 amino acids. CDR1 and CDR2 from the germline V gene are MNHEY and SVGAGI.

This clone has more than one count but fewer than ten. The J gene is TRBJ2-1, the V gene TRBV21-1; the D call of TRBD2 is as the table states it, not checked on the DNA. TRBV21-1 is listed as a pseudogene. The CDR3 extends over 23 amino acids. CDR3 protein: CASSKEGLTNGMASGRLYNEQFF. The DNA for the CDR3 is TGTGCCAGCAGCAAGGAAGGGCTCACTAACGGGATGGCTAGCGGGAGACTTTACAATGAGCAGTTCTTC.

The CDR3 bases are TGTGCCAGCAGCTTAGGATCCACGGGACTAGCGTACAATGAGCAGTTCTTC. It specifies CASSLGSTGLAYNEQFF. The rearrangement joins TRBV7-2 to TRBJ2-1, with TRBD2 matching 10 bases. The CDR3 runs 17 residues. With 1 base clipped from V and 4 bases from J, the junction kept 7 bases outside the gene matches. Germline CDR1 and CDR2: SGHTA and FQGNSA.

V and J are TRBV28 and TRBJ2-1; 10 bases are shared with TRBD2. Per germline, CDR1 MDHEN and CDR2 SYDVKM. J was trimmed by 4 bases and V by 4 bases; bases with no gene match: 10. The CDR3 has 17 amino acids. The CDR3 bases are TGTGCCAGCAGTTCCCTTGGGACTAGCGAACCGTACAATGAGCAGTTCTTC. It codes for CASSSLGTSEPYNEQFF.

The rearrangement links TRBV11-3 to TRBJ2-1; 8 bases agree with TRBD1. CDR3 length: 14 amino acids. Unmatched junction bases numbered 4, after V lost 1 base and J lost 8 bases. Germline V gene lookup returns CDR1 SGHNT and CDR2 YENEEA. The CDR3 region is CASSLGGQGYEQFF. The CDR3 region has the DNA TGTGCCAGCAGCTTAGGAGGACAGGGCTATGAGCAGTTCTTC.

This chain connects TRBV2 to TRBJ1-2; no definite D call. Deletions cut 3 bases from V and 3 bases from J, with 14 bases between. Germline CDR1 is SNHLY and CDR2 is FYNNEI. The CDR3 extends over 15 amino acids. The CDR3: CASSDYELGYYGYTF. In DNA, the CDR3 is TGTGCCAGCAGTGATTACGAACTGGGCTACTATGGCTACACCTTC.

The chain couples TRBV19 to TRBJ2-2; D might be TRBD2 (5 bases). Trimming took 3 bases from V and 0 from J, leaving 8 bases between them. This CDR3 comprises 15 residues. From germline, CDR1 is LNHDA and CDR2 SQIVND (reference sequence). CDR3 nucleotide sequence: TGTGCCAGTAGTATGCGGGCAGCGAACACCGGGGAGCTGTTTTTT. Protein: CASSMRAANTGELFF.

The genes are TRBV4-1 and TRBJ1-4, with a tentative D call TRBD1 (6 bases). Germline CDR1 and CDR2: MGHRA and YSYEKL. Trimming left V 7 bases short and J 0 bases short, with 12 bases between. CDR3 length equals 15 residues. The CDR3 bases are TGCGCCAGCACCGGACAGCCCGCAACTAATGAAAAACTGTTTTTT. It encodes CASTGQPATNEKLFF.

The chain carries TRBV7-2 and TRBJ2-3, with 9 bases that match TRBD2. This CDR3 has 15 residues. The V gene's germline CDR1 is SGHTA and CDR2 FQGNSA. V trimming: 8 bases; J trimming: 5 bases; junction bases outside the gene matches: 11. The CDR3 region is CASGWRGGPQDTQYF. The CDR3 nucleotides are TGTGCCAGCGGGTGGCGGGGGGGCCCTCAAGATACGCAGTATTTT.

This clone showed up just a few times. This sample includes further DNA sequences coding for the same CDR3. This sequence joins TRBV28 and TRBJ1-5, with 7 bases that match TRBD1. V shed 6 bases, J shed 7 bases, and the junction held 6 bases outside the gene matches. The V gene's germline CDR1 is MDHEN and CDR2 SYDVKM. This CDR3 has 13 residues. The CDR3 spells CASREGAGQPQHF. In nucleotides, the CDR3 is TGTGCCAGCAGGGAGGGGGCGGGACAGCCCCAGCATTTT.

The chain has TRBV7-9 and TRBJ2-1; 11 nucleotides agree with TRBD1. The CDR3 is made up of 18 amino acids. Germline V gene lookup returns CDR1 SEHNR and CDR2 FQNEAQ (reference sequence). Losses at the gene ends were 5 bases for V and 5 bases for J; bases not matched to a gene: 14. The CDR3 region has the DNA TGTGCCAGCAGCCCCACACTTCTCGGACAGGGGGCGAACAATGAGCAGTTCTTC. It translates to CASSPTLLGQGANNEQFF.

The chain combines TRBV5-1 with TRBJ2-5, with D maybe TRBD1 (5 bases). V gave up 0 bases and J gave up 5 bases, with 17 bases separating them. The CDR3 covers 16 residues. Germline lookup yields CDR1 SGHRS and CDR2 YFSETQ. Written as DNA, the CDR3 is TGCGCCAGCAGCTTGGGCCTCATAGGGGCGCGGGAGACCCAGTACTTC. This codes for CASSLGLIGARETQYF.

This rearrangement joins TRBV5-1 to TRBJ2-7; TRBD1 is a possible D gene (6 bases). CDR3 length: 14 amino acids. V lost 6 bases, J lost 0 bases, and 13 bases lay in between. Germline V CDR1 and CDR2: SGHRS, YFSETQ. The CDR3 reads CASKGDWNSYEQYF. The CDR3 nucleotides are TGCGCCAGCAAGGGGGATTGGAACTCCTACGAGCAGTACTTC.

This sequence joins TRBV6-5 and TRBJ1-2, with a tentative D call TRBD1 (5 bases). Trimming pared 3 bases from V and 8 bases from J, leaving 13 bases between. CDR3 length: 13 amino acids. Germline V gene data show CDR1 as MNHEY and CDR2 as SVGAGI. This CDR3 reads CASSYGAGGGYTF. CDR3 sequence (DNA): TGTGCCAGCAGTTATGGGGCGGGAGGGGGCTACACCTTC.

In its sample, this clone was seen a few times. The V gene is TRBV2, the J gene TRBJ2-2; D is perhaps TRBD2 (5 bases). Germline CDR1 and CDR2: SNHLY and FYNNEI. This CDR3 contains 14 residues. V lost 4 bases and J lost 1, with 7 bases in between. The CDR3 nucleotides are TGTGCCAGCAGTGTAGAGGGGAACACCGGGGAGCTGTTTTTT. It is translated as CASSVEGNTGELFF.

This chain connects TRBV5-1 to TRBJ2-7; weak D call: TRBD1 (6 bases). Trimming shortened V by 1 base and J by 7 bases, and 15 bases separated the two germline ends. Germline V CDR1 and CDR2: SGHRS, YFSETQ. The CDR3 loop spans 14 amino acids. The CDR3 loop reads CASSLYRDNPEQYF. CDR3 coding DNA: TGCGCCAGCAGCTTGTATCGGGACAACCCGGAGCAGTACTTC.

This clone is a singleton in its sample. The rearrangement joins TRBV20-1 to TRBJ2-4, with D tentatively TRBD1 (6 bases). CDR3 length equals 13 residues. Trimming removed 6 bases at V and 8 bases at J, with 17 bases between. From germline, CDR1 is DFQATT and CDR2 SNEGSKA (reference sequence). The CDR3 sequence: CSASQGNMDIQYF. The DNA of the CDR3 is TGCAGTGCAAGTCAGGGGAACATGGACATTCAGTACTTC.

This chain uses TRBV7-8 with TRBJ1-2, with 7 bases identical to TRBD1. Germline CDR1 reads SGHVS; CDR2 reads FQNEAQ. The length of the CDR3 is 14 residues. With V trimmed by 5 bases and J by 2 bases, 5 bases remained unmatched. DNA of the CDR3: TGTGCCAGCAGCCATAAGGACAGGAACTATGGCTACACCTTC. Protein sequence: CASSHKDRNYGYTF.

The chain links TRBV7-7 to TRBJ2-7, with D perhaps matching TRBD2 (5 bases). From germline, CDR1 is SSHAT and CDR2 FNYEAQ (reference sequence). Trimming cost V 1 base and J 7 bases, with 11 bases left between them. The CDR3 runs to 13 residues. CDR3 residues: CASSLDRGLEQYF. In DNA form, the CDR3 reads TGTGCCAGCAGCTTAGACCGGGGTCTTGAGCAGTACTTC.

The rearrangement uses TRBV6-1 and TRBJ1-2, with TRBD1 matching over 8 bases. The germline CDR1 and CDR2 sequences are MNHNS and SASEGT. This CDR3 comprises 18 residues. With V trimmed by 4 bases and J by 4 bases, 17 bases remained unmatched. The CDR3 loop reads CASSGLSRGGQGGYGYTF. CDR3 sequence (DNA): TGTGCCAGCAGTGGACTTTCAAGGGGCGGACAGGGAGGCTATGGCTACACCTTC.